This entry lists 18 T cell receptor beta chains sequenced from one sample in a study of cytomegalovirus exposure and HLA in healthy donors. Researchers ran the PCR with 60 Vbeta and 13 Jbeta primers. Sequencing used immunoSEQ multiplex PCR; TCRdb keeps in-frame clones, though not all of them. The data contain some 110,000 clones, 77% of them singletons. Material for sequencing was PBMCs. Receptors were obtained from a man aged 50-59 years in good health and CMV-seropositive.

This sequence joins TRBV27 and TRBJ2-3; TRBD2 matches at 11 bases. Trimming removed 3 bases from V and 4 bases from J; junction bases left unmatched: 9. This CDR3 spans 17 amino acids. In germline, CDR1 is MNHEY, CDR2 SMNVEV (reference sequence). In DNA, the CDR3 is TGTGCCAGCAGTTTCCTTAGCGGGAGGGCCGGGGCAGATACGCAGTATTTT. Translated, it gives CASSFLSGRAGADTQYF.

Notes on this clone: The same CDR3 also results from other DNA sequences found in this sample. J is TRBJ1-2 and V is TRBV5-1; the match to TRBD1 covers 8 bases. The V gene's germline CDR1 is SGHRS and CDR2 YFSETQ. The ends lost 4 bases at V and 5 bases at J; junction bases unmatched: 13. This CDR3 contains 16 residues. CDR3 nucleotides: TGCGCCAGCAGCCCAGTGGCAGGGGGCCCCGGGTATGGCTACACCTTC. Encoded protein: CASSPVAGGPGYGYTF.

This clone turned up a few times. The V and J genes are TRBV5-8 and TRBJ1-6, with D maybe TRBD1 (6 bases). V was clipped by 4 bases and J by 9 bases, with 17 bases between them. CDR3 length: 15 amino acids. Germline V gene data show CDR1 as SGHTS and CDR2 as YDEGEE. DNA of the CDR3: TGTGCCAGCAGCGCGGAGGCAGGGGCGAGTTCACCCCTCCACTTT. Amino acid sequence: CASSAEAGASSPLHF.

The J gene is TRBJ1-3, the V gene TRBV6-1, with 7 bases lining up with TRBD1. CDR1 is MNHNS and CDR2 is SASEGT in the germline V gene. The CDR3 consists of 17 residues. V trimming: 4 bases; J trimming: 4 bases; junction bases outside the gene matches: 13. CDR3 protein: CASSGQGTAIQGNTIYF. The CDR3 nucleotides are TGTGCCAGCAGTGGTCAAGGGACAGCAATACAGGGAAACACCATATATTTT.

This chain links TRBV10-3 with TRBJ2-7; 8 positions agree with TRBD1. CDR1 is ENHRY and CDR2 is SYGVKD in the germline V gene. Unmatched junction bases numbered 10, after V lost 0 bases and J lost 6 bases. The CDR3 length is 16 residues. CDR3 nucleotide sequence: TGTGCCATCAGTGAGTCGGGACAGGTCAACCTCCTCGAGCAGTACTTC. Amino acids: CAISESGQVNLLEQYF.

This chain joins TRBV30 and TRBJ1-5; 10 bases agree with TRBD1. J was trimmed by 1 base and V by 4 bases; bases with no gene match: 13. The CDR3 runs to 18 residues. Germline V lookup: CDR1 GTSNPN, CDR2 SVGIG (reference sequence). In DNA, the CDR3 is TGTGCCTGGAATCGTGGGACAGGGGTAGAATTGAGCAATCAGCCCCAGCATTTT. Its translation is CAWNRGTGVELSNQPQHF.

The chain employs TRBV18 and TRBJ2-1, with 10 nucleotides matching TRBD2. CDR3 length equals 15 residues. J was trimmed by 9 bases and V by 4 bases; bases with no gene match: 9. Germline V gene lookup returns CDR1 KGHSH and CDR2 LQKENI. CDR3 nucleotide sequence: TGTGCCAGCTCACAGAGCGGGGGGGCCCGTATTGAGCAGTTCTTC. Amino acid sequence: CASSQSGGARIEQFF.

This clone was observed a handful of times. V and J are TRBV6-5 and TRBJ2-1; possible D gene TRBD2, 5 bases. Germline assignment: CDR1 MNHEY and CDR2 SVGAGI. This CDR3 has 15 residues. Trimming pared 9 bases from V and 0 bases from J, leaving 15 bases between. As DNA, the CDR3 is TGTGCCAGTACTTTAACTCGGGGCTCCTACAATGAGCAGTTCTTC. Protein sequence: CASTLTRGSYNEQFF.

The chain is built from TRBV5-6 and TRBJ2-7; 10 bases are a match to TRBD2. The germline CDR1 and CDR2 sequences are SGHDT and YYEEEE. J gave up 4 bases and V 5 bases, and 6 bases lay outside the gene matches. There are 14 residues in the CDR3. This CDR3 reads CASSRPGLAYEQYF. CDR3 bases: TGTGCCAGCAGTAGGCCGGGACTAGCGTACGAGCAGTACTTC.

The chain uses TRBV27 and TRBJ2-3, with D possibly being TRBD1 (5 bases). Germline V gives CDR1 MNHEY, CDR2 SMNVEV (reference sequence). The CDR3 sequence is 11 residues long. Trimming stripped 6 bases from V and 9 bases from J, with 10 bases between. The CDR3 reads CASSFTGTQYF. DNA for the CDR3: TGTGCCAGCAGCTTTACAGGCACGCAGTATTTT.

This chain links TRBV6-5 with TRBJ2-3, with D perhaps TRBD1 (5 bases). V dropped 6 bases and J dropped 2 bases, with 9 bases sitting between them. The CDR3 has 13 amino acids. From germline, CDR1 is MNHEY and CDR2 SVGAGI. The CDR3 protein is CASRLGVTDTQYF. CDR3 nucleotides: TGTGCCAGCAGATTAGGGGTCACAGATACGCAGTATTTT.

The chain carries TRBV4-1 and TRBJ2-1; the D is unclear. The ends were cut back, 1 base at V and 0 bases at J, with 10 bases in the middle. This CDR3 is 16 amino acids long. Germline V gene lookup returns CDR1 MGHRA and CDR2 YSYEKL. CDR3 in DNA: TGCGCCAGCAGCCAAGGGGCCCTGAGCTCCTACAATGAGCAGTTCTTC. Translation gives CASSQGALSSYNEQFF.

The rearrangement links TRBV5-1 to TRBJ2-5, with TRBD2 as a possible D gene (6 bases). From germline, CDR1 is SGHRS and CDR2 YFSETQ. V gave up 8 bases and J gave up 0 bases, with 14 bases separating them. The CDR3 is 14 amino acids. CDR3 region: CARGLRGDQETQYF. The CDR3 coding sequence is TGCGCCAGGGGACTCCGTGGGGACCAAGAGACCCAGTACTTC.

The chain couples TRBV11-2 to TRBJ2-5; 10 bases map to TRBD1. The trim removed 5 bases at V and 3 bases at J, leaving 9 bases unmatched. CDR1 is SGHAT, CDR2 FQNNGV, per germline. The CDR3 contains 16 residues. This chain's CDR3 is CASSTRDRGGEETQYF. The CDR3 DNA reads TGTGCCAGCAGCACTCGGGACAGGGGAGGGGAAGAGACCCAGTACTTC. The variable domain in full, with the rest retrieved from reference TRBV11-2 and TRBJ2-5, is EAGVAQSPRYKIIEKRQSVAFWCNPISGHATLYWYQQILGQGPKLLIQFQNNGVVDDSQLPKDRFSAERLKGVDSTLKIQPAKLEDSAVYLCASSTRDRGGEETQYFGPGTRLLVL.

The chain is built from TRBV27 and TRBJ2-7, with TRBD1 matching over 7 bases. CDR3 length equals 15 residues. V lost 6 bases to trimming and J lost 0 bases; unmatched junction nucleotides: 8. Germline-derived CDR1 and CDR2 are MNHEY and SMNVEV (reference sequence). This chain's CDR3 is CASRYGTESSYEQYF. In DNA, the CDR3 is TGTGCCAGCAGATACGGGACAGAAAGCTCCTACGAGCAGTACTTC.

The chain links TRBV9 to TRBJ2-7; TRBD1 matches 8 bases. V shed 0 bases and J 3 bases; nucleotides not matched to a gene: 5. Germline values: CDR1 SGDLS, CDR2 YYNGEE. The CDR3 totals 15 residues. The CDR3 spells CASSVDQGAGYEQYF. The CDR3 nucleotides read TGTGCCAGCAGCGTAGACCAGGGGGCCGGCTACGAGCAGTACTTC.

V usage is TRBV30 and J usage is TRBJ1-3; no firm D call. The CDR3 has 14 residues. CDR1 is GTSNPN, CDR2 SVGIG, per germline (reference sequence). The germline V and J ends were trimmed by 0 bases and 5 bases, with 11 bases remaining between them. The DNA for the CDR3 is TGTGCCTGGAGTGTACGGGGTCAGAGAAACACCATATATTTT. This encodes CAWSVRGQRNTIYF.

The chain links TRBV9 to TRBJ1-1; 9 nucleotides agree with TRBD1. The germline CDR1 and CDR2 sequences are SGDLS and YYNGEE. Trimming at V came to 0 bases and at J to 1 base, leaving 10 bases not matched to a gene. This CDR3 contains 18 residues. This chain's CDR3 is CASSVGGYRGLANTEAFF. For the CDR3, the DNA is TGTGCCAGCAGCGTAGGGGGGTACAGGGGGCTGGCGAACACTGAAGCTTTCTTT.